Listed below are T cell receptor beta chains from one sample, sequenced in a study of cytomegalovirus exposure and HLA in healthy donors. Measured with immunoSEQ multiplex PCR; TCRdb has only the in-frame clones, and not every one. The sample records roughly 100,000 clones, approximately 77% being singletons. Material for sequencing was PBMCs. These receptors came from a male donor in good health and CMV-seropositive. Both conserved end residues are part of each CDR3. Each record gives: V gene, D gene, J gene, clone size, CDR3 protein, CDR3 DNA. A D gene is named only where the DNA matches it firmly. Size values are once, few and many counts, or a class for expanded clones, and some rows have none.

v_call: TRBV7-9; d_call: TRBD1; j_call: TRBJ2-1; clone_size: .; cdr3_aa: CASSLRDRGQGNEQFF; cdr3_nt: TGTGCCAGCAGCTTACGAGACAGGGGGCAGGGGAATGAGCAGTTCTTC
v_call: TRBV5-1; d_call: TRBD2; j_call: TRBJ2-7; clone_size: .; cdr3_aa: CASSRGVAGGHEQYF; cdr3_nt: TGCGCCAGCAGCCGGGGGGTAGCGGGAGGGCACGAGCAGTACTTC
v_call: TRBV7-2; d_call: TRBD1; j_call: TRBJ2-5; clone_size: .; cdr3_aa: CASRQRTGKGVQYF; cdr3_nt: TGTGCCAGCAGACAGCGGACAGGGAAAGGGGTGCAGTACTTC
v_call: TRBV5-5; d_call: .; j_call: TRBJ2-3; clone_size: .; cdr3_aa: CASSLEIWGVTDTQYF; cdr3_nt: TGTGCCAGCAGCTTGGAGATTTGGGGAGTCACAGATACGCAGTATTTT
v_call: TRBV5-1; d_call: .; j_call: TRBJ2-5; clone_size: .; cdr3_aa: CASKEDSYNPKQETQYF; cdr3_nt: TGCGCCAGCAAGGAGGACAGCTACAATCCAAAGCAAGAGACCCAGTACTTC
v_call: TRBV7-9; d_call: TRBD1; j_call: TRBJ2-5; clone_size: few; cdr3_aa: CSSSSGDRGLQETQYF; cdr3_nt: TGTTCCAGCAGCTCAGGGGACAGGGGGCTCCAAGAGACCCAGTACTTC
v_call: TRBV28; d_call: TRBD1; j_call: TRBJ1-2; clone_size: .; cdr3_aa: CAIQGADYGYTF; cdr3_nt: TGTGCCATCCAGGGGGCTGACTATGGCTACACCTTC
v_call: TRBV19; d_call: .; j_call: TRBJ2-7; clone_size: .; cdr3_aa: CASTSRPAYEQYF; cdr3_nt: TGTGCCAGTACCTCGCGGCCGGCCTACGAGCAGTACTTC
v_call: TRBV7-2; d_call: .; j_call: TRBJ2-7; clone_size: few; cdr3_aa: CASSLMEEQYF; cdr3_nt: TGTGCCAGCAGCTTAATGGAGGAGCAGTACTTC
v_call: TRBV29-1; d_call: TRBD2; j_call: TRBJ2-3; clone_size: .; cdr3_aa: CSVCRTSGRTDTQYF; cdr3_nt: TGCAGCGTGTGTCGAACTAGCGGGAGGACAGATACGCAGTATTTT
v_call: TRBV6-1; d_call: TRBD2; j_call: TRBJ2-7; clone_size: few; cdr3_aa: CASGRASYEQYF; cdr3_nt: TGTGCCAGCGGGAGGGCCTCCTACGAGCAGTACTTC
v_call: TRBV7-2; d_call: .; j_call: TRBJ2-5; clone_size: .; cdr3_aa: CASSLGAGRETQYF; cdr3_nt: TGTGCCAGCAGCTTGGGGGCTGGGCGGGAGACCCAGTACTTC
v_call: TRBV9; d_call: .; j_call: TRBJ1-2; clone_size: once; cdr3_aa: CASSVDQGNGYTF; cdr3_nt: TGTGCCAGCAGCGTAGATCAGGGGAATGGCTACACCTTC
v_call: TRBV7-9; d_call: TRBD2; j_call: TRBJ2-5; clone_size: few; cdr3_aa: CASSPTGTIQETQYF; cdr3_nt: TGTGCCAGCAGCCCGACTGGGACTATACAAGAGACCCAGTACTTC
v_call: TRBV7-9; d_call: .; j_call: TRBJ2-7; clone_size: .; cdr3_aa: CASSLGAGYSYEQYF; cdr3_nt: TGTGCCAGCAGCTTAGGGGCAGGGTACTCCTACGAGCAGTACTTC
v_call: TRBV4-1; d_call: .; j_call: TRBJ2-1; clone_size: .; cdr3_aa: CASSRSGAKHNYNEQFF; cdr3_nt: TGCGCCAGCAGCCGTTCAGGGGCGAAACACAACTACAATGAGCAGTTCTTC
v_call: TRBV2; d_call: .; j_call: TRBJ2-7; clone_size: medium-sized; cdr3_aa: CASSEEDTWDSTHEQYF; cdr3_nt: TGTGCCAGCAGTGAAGAAGACACGTGGGACTCGACCCACGAGCAGTACTTC
v_call: TRBV10-3; d_call: .; j_call: TRBJ1-1; clone_size: .; cdr3_aa: CAISTTLDKMNTEAFF; cdr3_nt: TGTGCCATCAGCACAACTTTGGACAAAATGAACACTGAAGCTTTCTTT
v_call: TRBV5-1; d_call: .; j_call: TRBJ2-2; clone_size: .; cdr3_aa: CASSPRTENTGELFF; cdr3_nt: TGCGCCAGCAGCCCTCGGACAGAAAACACCGGGGAGCTGTTTTTT
v_call: TRBV29-1; d_call: .; j_call: TRBJ1-1; clone_size: .; cdr3_aa: CSVERGPLGTEAFF; cdr3_nt: TGCAGCGTTGAACGTGGGCCGTTGGGCACTGAAGCTTTCTTT
v_call: TRBV4-3; d_call: TRBD1; j_call: TRBJ1-2; clone_size: .; cdr3_aa: CASSQGTGGAKGYTF; cdr3_nt: TGCGCCAGCAGCCAAGGGACAGGGGGCGCGAAAGGCTACACCTTC
v_call: TRBV7-2; d_call: .; j_call: TRBJ2-3; clone_size: once; cdr3_aa: CASSPWAGNTDTQYF; cdr3_nt: TGTGCCAGCAGCCCGTGGGCGGGAAACACAGATACGCAGTATTTT
v_call: TRBV9; d_call: .; j_call: TRBJ1-5; clone_size: once; cdr3_aa: CASSVGVIQGQPQHF; cdr3_nt: TGTGCCAGCAGCGTAGGGGTTATACAGGGACAGCCCCAGCATTTT
v_call: TRBV7-8; d_call: TRBD1; j_call: TRBJ2-7; clone_size: .; cdr3_aa: CASRGTGTGAYEQYF; cdr3_nt: TGTGCCAGCAGGGGGACCGGGACAGGGGCCTACGAGCAGTACTTC
v_call: TRBV5-1; d_call: .; j_call: TRBJ2-7; clone_size: .; cdr3_aa: CASRRFSADGVYEQYF; cdr3_nt: TGCGCCAGCCGTAGGTTCTCGGCGGACGGGGTCTACGAGCAGTACTTC
v_call: TRBV13; d_call: TRBD2; j_call: TRBJ2-3; clone_size: .; cdr3_aa: CASSSREGFYTDTQYF; cdr3_nt: TGTGCCAGCAGCTCGAGGGAGGGGTTTTACACAGATACGCAGTATTTT
v_call: TRBV6-1; d_call: .; j_call: TRBJ1-5; clone_size: .; cdr3_aa: CASSEAPGQYHSNQPQHF; cdr3_nt: TGTGCCAGCAGTGAGGCCCCGGGACAATATCATAGCAATCAGCCCCAGCATTTT
v_call: TRBV28; d_call: .; j_call: TRBJ1-6; clone_size: .; cdr3_aa: CASNGDYSPLHF; cdr3_nt: TGTGCCAGCAACGGGGATTATTCACCCCTCCACTTT
v_call: TRBV10-2; d_call: TRBD1; j_call: TRBJ2-7; clone_size: .; cdr3_aa: CASSGQGSSYEQYF; cdr3_nt: TGCGCCAGCAGCGGACAGGGTTCTTCCTACGAGCAGTACTTC
v_call: TRBV30; d_call: .; j_call: TRBJ1-2; clone_size: .; cdr3_aa: CAWSVVGYGYTF; cdr3_nt: TGTGCCTGGAGTGTAGTCGGCTATGGCTACACCTTC
v_call: TRBV12-5; d_call: .; j_call: TRBJ2-7; clone_size: .; cdr3_aa: CASSGLGGGGSEQYF; cdr3_nt: TGTGCTAGCAGTGGGCTCGGGGGTGGGGGAAGTGAGCAGTACTTC
v_call: TRBV6-6; d_call: TRBD2; j_call: TRBJ2-7; clone_size: once; cdr3_aa: CASSKDASGGPGRQYF; cdr3_nt: TGTGCCAGCAGCAAAGACGCTAGCGGGGGCCCGGGCAGACAGTACTTC
v_call: TRBV7-9; d_call: .; j_call: TRBJ2-6; clone_size: .; cdr3_aa: CASSLRGAGANVLTF; cdr3_nt: TGTGCCAGCAGCTTAAGGGGCGCTGGGGCCAACGTCCTGACTTTC
v_call: TRBV27; d_call: .; j_call: TRBJ2-1; clone_size: .; cdr3_aa: CASSLWAIGNEQFF; cdr3_nt: TGTGCCAGCAGTTTATGGGCTATCGGTAATGAGCAGTTCTTC
v_call: TRBV5-1; d_call: .; j_call: TRBJ2-5; clone_size: .; cdr3_aa: CASSLGLGPQETQYF; cdr3_nt: TGCGCCAGCAGCTTGGGGCTGGGCCCCCAAGAGACCCAGTACTTC
v_call: TRBV9; d_call: .; j_call: TRBJ1-5; clone_size: .; cdr3_aa: CASSVDWADNQPQHF; cdr3_nt: TGTGCCAGCAGCGTAGACTGGGCTGATAATCAGCCCCAGCATTTT
v_call: TRBV5-1; d_call: TRBD1; j_call: TRBJ1-1; clone_size: .; cdr3_aa: CASSLGGQGNTEAFF; cdr3_nt: TGCGCCAGCAGCTTGGGAGGACAGGGAAACACTGAAGCTTTCTTT